Here is one T cell receptor beta chain with its context. Antigen unknown. The data were taken from a study of a mutant IDH1 vaccine in newly diagnosed glioma. Overall study context: Vaccination was launched 4-6 weeks after radiotherapy alone, or with temozolomide cycles. The earlier regimen, radiotherapy, temozolomide, or both, was most often both.

The repertoire was sequenced with immunoSEQ multiplex PCR; TCRdb's copy has only in-frame clones and lacks some. The sample has roughly 32,000 clones; around three quarters are singletons. Time point described: week 35, safety follow-up. Vaccination comprised doses that each held 300 ug of mutant IDH1 20-mer peptide, plus topical imiquimod. Each astrocytoma in the donors was new, WHO grade 3 or 4, IDH1-mutant and ATRX-lost. Looked up from germline, CDR1 is SGHRS and CDR2 is YFSETQ. The CDR3 length is 14 residues. Trimming took 0 bases from V and 1 from J, leaving 7 bases between them. This sequence was found in a middle-aged man with glioma. Some clones in this sample may be carry-over from other donors' samples. The input for sequencing was PBMCs, taken from a glioma patient whose treatment included an IDH1 peptide vaccine. The V and J genes are TRBV5-1 and TRBJ1-1; no reliable D call. The CDR3 spells CASSLEGSNTEAFF. For the CDR3, the DNA is TGCGCCAGCAGCTTGGAGGGATCGAACACTGAAGCTTTCTTT.